A single sample gave rise to the 11 T cell receptor beta chains below, sequenced in a study of cytomegalovirus exposure and HLA in healthy donors. The PCR employed 60 Vbeta primers together with 13 Jbeta primers. Generated by immunoSEQ multiplex PCR, the TCRdb table keeps only in-frame clones and is missing some. The repertoire holds more than 80,000 clones, with 78% as singletons. Sequenced sample: PBMCs. The receptors shown here come from a man between 18 and 35 years old in good health and CMV-seropositive.

The V gene is TRBV6-5, the J gene TRBJ2-1; TRBD2 aligns across 13 bases. The CDR3 is made up of 16 amino acids. CDR1 MNHEY and CDR2 SVGAGI come from the germline V gene. V lost 4 bases to trimming and J lost 7 bases; unmatched junction nucleotides: 7. The CDR3 protein is CASSSGLAGVWNEQFF. CDR3 in DNA: TGTGCCAGCAGTTCAGGACTAGCGGGAGTGTGGAATGAGCAGTTCTTC.

This clone appeared once. CDR3 sequence: CASRASGSSNEQFF. CDR3 sequence (DNA): TGTGCCAGCAGAGCTAGCGGGAGTAGTAATGAGCAGTTCTTC. The chain links TRBV7-3 to TRBJ2-1; 10 bases are shared with TRBD2. From germline, CDR1 is SGHTA and CDR2 FQGTGA. The J segment lost 7 bases and the V segment lost 6 bases, leaving 6 bases of the junction unmatched. The CDR3 is made up of 14 amino acids. Full variable domain (rest looked up from reference TRBV7-3 and TRBJ2-1): GAGVSQTPSNKVTEKGKYVELRCDPISGHTALYWYRQSLGQGPEFLIYFQGTGAADDSGLPNDRFFAVRPEGSVSTLKIQRTERGDSAVYLCASRASGSSNEQFFGPGTRLTVL.

The chain is built from TRBV5-4 and TRBJ1-2, with TRBD1 matching over 7 bases. The V gene end was trimmed by 0 bases and the J gene end by 8 bases; junction bases not matched to a gene: 4. The germline gives CDR1 SGHNT, CDR2 YYREEE (reference sequence). The CDR3 is made up of 13 amino acids. The CDR3 coding sequence is TGTGCCAGCAGCTTGGCCGACAGGGACGGCTACACCTTC. Its protein is CASSLADRDGYTF.

J is TRBJ2-7 and V is TRBV7-2, with D perhaps matching TRBD1 (6 bases). Germline V CDR1 and CDR2: SGHTA, FQGNSA. The CDR3 loop spans 13 amino acids. V was pared by 5 bases and J by 2 bases, with 10 bases between. The CDR3 coding sequence is TGTGCCAGCAGCCCACAGGGACCCTACGAGCAGTACTTC. Its translation: CASSPQGPYEQYF.

The chain is built from TRBV28 and TRBJ1-5; TRBD1 matches at 8 bases. This CDR3 contains 12 residues. Germline V gene sequence: CDR1 MDHEN, CDR2 SYDVKM. V shed 5 bases and J 15 bases; nucleotides not matched to a gene: 9. This CDR3 reads CASSPPGQVGHF. CDR3 sequence (DNA): TGTGCCAGCAGTCCCCCGGGACAGGTGGGGCATTTT.

The chain combines TRBV29-1 with TRBJ2-2, with unresolved D. Germline CDR1 and CDR2: SQVTM and ANQGSEA. The CDR3 contains 13 residues. Trimming removed 4 bases from V and 0 bases from J, with 6 bases in between. The CDR3 spells CSVGQSNTGELFF. As DNA, the CDR3 is TGCAGCGTTGGCCAGTCGAACACCGGGGAGCTGTTTTTT.

The rearrangement uses TRBV28 and TRBJ1-1; D ambiguous. The CDR3 covers 10 residues. V was shortened by 6 bases and J by 3 bases, with 2 bases between the two germline ends. Germline assignment: CDR1 MDHEN and CDR2 SYDVKM. The CDR3 DNA is TGTGCCAGCAGCGACACTGAAGCTTTCTTT. Translating gives CASSDTEAFF.

V is TRBV5-6 and J is TRBJ2-5; 8 bases align to TRBD2. This CDR3 comprises 16 residues. CDR1 is SGHDT and CDR2 is YYEEEE in the germline V gene. V dropped 2 bases and J dropped 2; count of bases not matched to a gene: 8. The CDR3 protein is CASSFRLAGWQETQYF. The CDR3 bases are TGTGCCAGCAGCTTTCGGTTAGCGGGATGGCAAGAGACCCAGTACTTC.

The V and J genes are TRBV6-4 and TRBJ2-7; 9 nucleotides match TRBD2. CDR3 length: 13 residues. Germline V CDR1 and CDR2: MRHNA, SNTAGT. Trimming cost V 6 bases and J 3 bases; bases outside gene matches: 3. Here the CDR3 reads CASRKTSGYEQYF. CDR3 bases: TGTGCCAGCAGAAAGACTAGCGGCTACGAGCAGTACTTC.

This clone was seen just once. The V and J genes are TRBV7-6 and TRBJ1-4; no clear D. V lost 6 bases and J 6 bases, leaving 11 bases between the germline ends. Germline V CDR1 and CDR2: SGHVS, FNYEAQ. This CDR3 contains 13 residues. For the CDR3, the DNA is TGTGCCAGCAGAACGGCGGTGGATGAAAAACTGTTTTTT. Translated: CASRTAVDEKLFF.

The chain uses TRBV28 and TRBJ1-1; D is unclear. CDR3 length: 11 residues. Trimming left V 3 bases short and J 4 bases short, with 3 bases between. Germline V gene lookup returns CDR1 MDHEN and CDR2 SYDVKM. CDR3 nucleotides: TGTGCCAGCAGTTTGGCCACTGAAGCTTTCTTT. The encoded protein is CASSLATEAFF.